The 11 T cell receptor beta chains given below trace back to one sample, sequenced in a study of Graves' ophthalmopathy and Graves' hyperthyroidism. The study amplified TCR beta CDR3 regions using RNA transcripts. First-round RT-PCR with HTBI primers preceded a second-round multiplex PCR. TCRdb analysed the multiplex PCR reads with MiXCR anew, one entry per CDR3 protein. The sample has fewer than 350,000 distinct CDR3 sequences, 17% seen once. The sample taken for sequencing was peripheral blood. Source of these receptors: an adult man with Graves' ophthalmopathy.

This clonotype was counted ten times or more. The chain links TRBV6-2 or TRBV6-3 to TRBJ1-2, with D unresolved. The CDR3 consists of 14 residues. The V and J ends lost 6 bases and 7 bases respectively, with 18 bases between them. Germline V gene lookup returns CDR1 MNHEY and CDR2 SVGEGT. This chain's CDR3 is CASRSGGSQRGYTF. The CDR3 coding sequence is TGTGCCAGCAGGTCAGGCGGGAGTCAACGTGGCTACACCTTC.

This clonotype has at least ten counts. This rearrangement joins TRBV7-6 to TRBJ2-7; perhaps TRBD2 as D (5 bases). Germline CDR1 reads SGHVS; CDR2 reads FNYEAQ. Deletions cut 0 bases from V and 5 bases from J, with 11 bases between. This CDR3 is 14 amino acids long. In nucleotides, the CDR3 is TGTGCCAGCAGCTTAGCTAGACCCGGGGACGAGCAGTACTTC. Its protein is CASSLARPGDEQYF.

This clonotype has a count of ten or more. V is TRBV11-2 and J is TRBJ2-5, with 9 nucleotides matching TRBD2. The junction had 9 bases not matched to a gene; V was cut back by 5 bases and J by 2 bases. Germline V gene sequence: CDR1 SGHAT, CDR2 FQNNGV. There are 16 residues in the CDR3. Here the CDR3 DNA reads TGTGCCAGCAGCCTAATGAGCGGGGGGATTCAAGAGACCCAGTACTTC. Translated, it gives CASSLMSGGIQETQYF.

The gene calls are TRBV6-1 and TRBJ2-7, with 7 bases that match TRBD2. The CDR3 length is 16 residues. Looked up from germline, CDR1 is MNHNS and CDR2 is SASEGT. The trim removed 7 bases at V and 0 bases at J, leaving 12 bases unmatched. CDR3 sequence: CASKTGGPRSSYEQYF. The CDR3 nucleotides are TGTGCCAGCAAGACGGGAGGACCAAGGAGCTCCTACGAGCAGTACTTC.

At least ten counts were recorded for this clonotype. The rearrangement joins TRBV20-1 to TRBJ2-7, with TRBD1 identical over 7 bases. Per the germline V gene, CDR1 is DFQATT and CDR2 is SNEGSKA (reference sequence). The CDR3 contains 14 residues. The ends lost 0 bases at V and 5 bases at J; junction bases unmatched: 7. The CDR3: CSARDRQGIDEQYF. CDR3 sequence (DNA): TGCAGTGCTAGAGACAGACAGGGTATCGACGAGCAGTACTTC.

This clonotype was seen ten or more times. The CDR3 sequence is CASSLGWGYTEAFF. The CDR3 nucleotides read TGTGCCAGCAGCTTGGGTTGGGGGTACACTGAAGCTTTCTTT. This chain joins TRBV7-3 and TRBJ1-1, with D possibly being TRBD1 (5 bases). The V gene's germline CDR1 is SGHTA and CDR2 FQGTGA. The CDR3 totals 14 residues. V lost 3 bases to trimming and J lost 3 bases, with 11 bases between them.

This clonotype was detected many times. The chain carries TRBV4-3 and TRBJ1-6, with unresolved D. V dropped 6 bases and J dropped 7 bases, with 16 bases sitting between them. The CDR3 has 15 residues. Germline V gives CDR1 LGHNA, CDR2 YSLEER. In nucleotides, the CDR3 is TGCGCCAGCAGGGGTTCGAGGGCTGCGAATTCACCCCTCCACTTT. Translated, it gives CASRGSRAANSPLHF.

The chain employs TRBV25-1 and TRBJ1-6; D is unresolved. Germline V gives CDR1 MGHDK, CDR2 SYGVNS. This CDR3 is built from 14 residues. V lost 7 bases, J lost 7 bases, and 14 bases lay in between. CDR3 nucleotide sequence: TGTGCCAGCAATGGGGTCGGAGGGAATTCACCCCTCCACTTT. It translates to CASNGVGGNSPLHF.

This clonotype was counted at least ten times. The V gene is TRBV11-3, the J gene TRBJ2-6; D gene unclear. Germline V gene sequence: CDR1 SGHNT, CDR2 YENEEA. There are 20 residues in the CDR3. Between the trimmed V and J ends, which lost 1 base and 0 bases, there was a span of 19 bases. CDR3 coding DNA: TGTGCCAGCAGCTTAGGAATTTTCTCCCGGAGACCCTCTGGGGCCAACGTCCTGACTTTC. Its translation: CASSLGIFSRRPSGANVLTF.

About this clonotype: This may be a read error, as it is one base from a much larger clone. V and J are TRBV20-1 and TRBJ1-1, with D possibly matching TRBD1 (6 bases). Per the germline V gene, CDR1 is DFQATT and CDR2 is SNEGSKA (reference sequence). The CDR3 loop spans 14 amino acids. CDR3 nucleotide sequence: TGCAGTGCCCCGAGGGGGGATATGAACACTAAAGCTTTCTTT. The encoded protein is CSAPRGDMNTKAFF.

This clonotype was seen many times. The chain combines TRBV10-1 with TRBJ1-5; maybe TRBD1 (6 bases). Germline V gene sequence: CDR1 WNHNN, CDR2 SYGVQD (reference sequence). V dropped 4 bases and J dropped 5 bases, with 9 bases sitting between them. The CDR3 has 13 amino acids. CDR3 protein: CASSGSGDQPQHF. CDR3 coding DNA: TGCGCCAGCAGTGGTTCAGGGGATCAGCCCCAGCATTTT.